The sequence of this TCR beta chain was determined in a study of spatial heterogeneity in lung cancer. In the study overall: Counts of TCR transcripts in tumor regions tracked strongly with a T cell module score that came from matched bulk RNA-seq.

The CDR3 length is 15 residues. Germline V CDR1 and CDR2: SGHTA, FQGNSA. V was cut by 4 bases and J by 5 bases, with 17 bases left in between. TCRdb redid the calling of the 5' RACE reads with MiXCR, one entry per CDR3 protein. The repertoire holds 9,500 to 10,000 distinct CDR3 sequences, with 45% to 65% as singletons. General observations from the study: Tumors with more nonsynonymous mutations had more expanded intratumoral alpha and beta TCRs.

The time point: sample taken at primary tumor resection. With respect to this clonotype: Its specificity is not known. The library was prepared for alpha chains; this beta chain is a stray read, so its frequency means little.

This receptor was taken from a female donor with early-stage non-small cell lung cancer. The V gene is TRBV7-2, the J gene TRBJ1-1, with D possibly being TRBD1 (5 bases). Sequenced here: lung tumor tissue, sampled at surgery. CDR3 protein: CASSSLWGGRTEAFF. The CDR3 nucleotides are TGTGCCAGCAGCTCCCTGTGGGGGGGAAGGACTGAAGCTTTCTTT.